This T cell receptor beta chain was sequenced for a study of chemoradiotherapy in HPV16-positive cancers. Over chemoradiotherapy, repertoires were sampled more than once. V lost 3 bases, J lost 3 bases, and 5 bases lay in between. The CDR3 runs 13 residues. Germline loops: CDR1 MNHNS, CDR2 SASEGT. The assay was immunoSEQ multiplex PCR, and TCRdb's table has in-frame clones only and misses some. Of about 22,000 clones in the sample, about 90% were seen once. This TCR was recovered from a human donor with HPV-associated anogenital cancer. The chain employs TRBV6-1 and TRBJ1-4; D is unclear. The starting material was blood, obtained from a patient who underwent chemoradiotherapy. In nucleotides, the CDR3 is TGTGCCAGCAGTGACCAGCCTAATGAAAAACTGTTTTTT. Amino acids: CASSDQPNEKLFF.